Following are 17 T cell receptor beta chains from one sample sequenced in a study of T cells after yellow fever vaccination. Using its own MiXCR run on the 5' RACE reads, TCRdb lists one record per CDR3 protein. The data contain just under 600,000 distinct CDR3 sequences, about 13% of them singletons. Sample: PBMCs, taken on the day of the yellow fever booster vaccination. These receptors originate from a man aged 25-40 years who received the YFV17D yellow fever vaccine.

In its sample, this clonotype was seen a few times. The V gene is TRBV10-3, the J gene TRBJ2-7; 9 bases fit TRBD1. The V and J ends lost 6 bases and 6 bases, in that order; junction bases with no gene match: 6. Germline assignment: CDR1 ENHRY and CDR2 SYGVKD. The CDR3 has 13 residues. DNA of the CDR3: TGTGCCATCAGGCGGACAGGGGAAGGCGAGCAGTACTTC. It translates to CAIRRTGEGEQYF.

This clonotype appeared a few times. This chain links TRBV7-8 with TRBJ2-7, with TRBD2 as a possible D gene (5 bases). CDR1 is SGHVS, CDR2 FQNEAQ, per germline. V was shortened by 4 bases and J by 7 bases, with 14 bases between the two germline ends. This CDR3 is 13 amino acids long. The CDR3 protein is CASSSNSREEQYF. CDR3 DNA: TGTGCCAGCAGCTCGAACTCCCGGGAAGAGCAGTACTTC. The variable domain in full, with the rest retrieved from reference TRBV7-8 and TRBJ2-7, is GAGVSQSPRYKVAKRGQDVALRCDPISGHVSLFWYQQALGQGPEFLTYFQNEAQLDKSGLPSDRFFAERPEGSVSTLKIQRTQQEDSAVYLCASSSNSREEQYFGPGTRLTVT.

V gene TRBV30 combines with J gene TRBJ2-1, with TRBD2 matching over 14 bases. This CDR3 spans 15 amino acids. Germline values: CDR1 GTSNPN, CDR2 SVGIG (reference sequence). The junction had 10 bases not matched to a gene; V was cut back by 7 bases and J by 8 bases. This CDR3 is CASLLGTSGRYEQFF. The CDR3 nucleotides are TGTGCCTCCCTGTTAGGGACTAGCGGGAGATATGAGCAGTTCTTC.

The table lists this clonotype with many counts. The CDR3 is CASRLKGAFGETQYF. The CDR3 DNA follows: TGTGCCAGCAGGCTTAAGGGGGCGTTCGGAGAGACCCAGTACTTC. The chain combines TRBV2 with TRBJ2-5, with 7 bases identical to TRBD1. Germline CDR1 reads SNHLY; CDR2 reads FYNNEI. This CDR3 is 15 amino acids long. V gave up 6 bases and J gave up 4 bases; unmatched junction bases: 11.

The chain links TRBV12-3 or TRBV12-4 to TRBJ2-7; unclear D gene. The CDR3 has 14 amino acids. Trimming stripped 7 bases from V and 5 bases from J, with 18 bases between. The CDR3 bases are TGTGCCAGCACCCCTGCGTTCGGGTCCCACGAGCAGTACTTC. Amino acid sequence: CASTPAFGSHEQYF.

This clonotype was seen only a few times. The chain is built from TRBV7-9 and TRBJ2-1; D is uncertain. Germline CDR1 and CDR2: SEHNR and FQNEAQ (reference sequence). CDR3 length: 16 amino acids. V was shortened by 5 bases and J by 2 bases, with 16 bases between the two germline ends. The CDR3 here is CASSPRPRGAYNEQFF. The CDR3 region has the DNA TGTGCCAGCAGCCCTCGACCCCGAGGAGCCTACAATGAGCAGTTCTTC.

The V and J genes are TRBV14 and TRBJ2-2; TRBD2 matches 11 bases. Germline-derived CDR1 and CDR2 are SGHDN and FVKESK. With 2 bases clipped from V and 6 bases from J, the junction kept 2 bases outside the gene matches. This CDR3 is 15 amino acids long. CDR3 amino acids: CASSQRLAGPGELFF. The DNA of the CDR3 is TGTGCCAGCAGCCAAAGACTAGCGGGACCCGGGGAGCTGTTTTTT.

This clonotype has only one observation. The rearrangement joins TRBV12-3 or TRBV12-4 to TRBJ1-6, with D possibly TRBD1 on 5 matching bases. The V end was cut by 7 bases, the J end by 7 bases, with 14 bases between. The CDR3 runs 14 residues. The CDR3 is CASTLKGRNSPLHF. Written as DNA, the CDR3 is TGTGCCAGCACCTTGAAGGGGAGGAATTCACCCCTCCACTTT.

This clonotype was observed a handful of times. The V and J genes are TRBV3-1 and TRBJ2-2; D gene uncertain. Trimming took 1 base from V and 7 from J, leaving 13 bases between them. Germline V gives CDR1 LGHDT, CDR2 YNNKEL (reference sequence). This CDR3 is 15 amino acids long. The CDR3 here is CASSQARQMGGELFF. CDR3 nucleotide sequence: TGTGCCAGCAGCCAAGCGAGACAAATGGGCGGGGAGCTGTTTTTT.

This clonotype was seen a few times. The CDR3 reads CASSDRPGRVYEQYF. The CDR3 DNA reads as TGTGCCAGCAGTGATCGACCGGGCAGGGTCTACGAGCAGTACTTC. The chain recombines TRBV2 with TRBJ2-7; D may be TRBD1 (5 bases). This CDR3 is 15 amino acids long. Germline V gives CDR1 SNHLY, CDR2 FYNNEI. V dropped 3 bases and J dropped 3 bases, with 15 bases sitting between them.

V usage is TRBV25-1 and J usage is TRBJ1-2; perhaps TRBD1 as D (6 bases). The CDR3 loop spans 16 amino acids. V dropped 5 bases and J dropped 0 bases, with 16 bases sitting between them. Germline loops: CDR1 MGHDK, CDR2 SYGVNS. The CDR3 coding sequence is TGTGCCAGCAGTCCACCCGGGACAAATGCTAACTATGGCTACACCTTC. It specifies CASSPPGTNANYGYTF.

The chain employs TRBV20-1 and TRBJ2-6; D is undetermined. The CDR3 loop spans 13 amino acids. CDR1 and CDR2 from the germline V gene are DFQATT and SNEGSKA (reference sequence). With 6 bases removed from V and 2 bases from J, the gap between germline ends came to 8 bases. The CDR3 DNA follows: TGCAGTGCCCTGCTAGCTGGGGCCAACGTCCTGACTTTC. Protein product: CSALLAGANVLTF.

The J gene is TRBJ1-4, the V gene TRBV7-9; TRBD1 is a possible D gene (6 bases). The CDR3 has 15 amino acids. CDR1 and CDR2 (germline): SEHNR, FQNEAQ (reference sequence). Trimming took off 5 bases at V and 5 bases at J, with 15 bases between the two ends. In nucleotides, the CDR3 is TGTGCCAGCAGCCGCGGGGGCGGTACAAATGAAAAACTGTTTTTT. It is translated as CASSRGGGTNEKLFF. The variable domain in full, completed from reference TRBV7-9 and TRBJ1-4, reads DTGVSQNPRHKITKRGQNVTFRCDPISEHNRLYWYRQTLGQGPEFLTYFQNEAQLEKSRLLSDRFSAERPKGSFSTLEIQRTEQGDSAMYLCASSRGGGTNEKLFFGSGTQLSVL.

This clonotype was observed a few times. The rearrangement uses TRBV7-9 and TRBJ2-2; unclear D gene. The CDR3 has 12 amino acids. Germline V gives CDR1 SEHNR, CDR2 FQNEAQ (reference sequence). The V and J ends lost 2 bases and 14 bases respectively, with 12 bases between them. The CDR3 region has the DNA TGTGCCAGCAGCTTACTCGGCGTCCAACTGTTTTTT. Amino acid sequence: CASSLLGVQLFF.

The chain carries TRBV20-1 and TRBJ1-1; D gene uncertain. V lost 3 bases to trimming and J lost 1 base, with 12 bases between them. The CDR3 runs 14 residues. CDR1 and CDR2 from the germline V gene are DFQATT and SNEGSKA (reference sequence). The CDR3 reads CSASFIGQNTEAFF. The CDR3 DNA reads TGCAGTGCTAGTTTTATAGGGCAGAACACTGAAGCTTTCTTT.

The chain employs TRBV20-1 and TRBJ2-4, with TRBD1 matching 12 bases. The trim removed 3 bases at V and 1 base at J, leaving 7 bases unmatched. The germline gives CDR1 DFQATT, CDR2 SNEGSKA (reference sequence). The CDR3 is 17 residues long. CDR3 nucleotides: TGCAGTGCTAGGGCCGGGACAGGGGGCAATGCCAAAAACATTCAGTACTTC. Translating gives CSARAGTGGNAKNIQYF.

This clonotype was seen only a few times. This chain uses TRBV5-1 with TRBJ2-1; maybe TRBD2 (5 bases). Germline values: CDR1 SGHRS, CDR2 YFSETQ. Deletions cut 2 bases from V and 7 bases from J, with 16 bases between. This CDR3 region has 15 residues. CDR3 in amino acids: CASSFLEGFRNEQFF. The CDR3 DNA is TGCGCCAGCAGCTTCCTAGAGGGTTTTCGGAATGAGCAGTTCTTC.